Sequencing of this TCR beta chain was carried out in a study of blood T cell repertoires in COVID-19. In the study overall: Spain, Italy and the United States supplied samples that represented acute and convalescent COVID-19. Sample material is recorded as cDNA or gDNA derived from T cells, B-cell-depleted T cells, or PBMCs.

The CDR3 runs to 16 residues. Looked up from germline, CDR1 is SGHRS and CDR2 is YFSETQ. V dropped 0 bases and J dropped 6 bases, with 15 bases sitting between them. This clone was recorded many times. Per the original data handling: By means of reference gene primer amplification, nucleated cell counts were estimated. Data came from immunoSEQ multiplex PCR; TCRdb stores just in-frame clones and leaves some out. V, J and clone size were drawn from that table, and D and trimming were deduced from the DNA. The sample has over 100,000 clones, around 80% seen once. This receptor was obtained from a human donor in a cohort sampled during active or convalescent COVID-19. The sequencing input was peripheral blood. V usage is TRBV5-1 and J usage is TRBJ2-2; D remains ambiguous. The CDR3 reads CASSLEGNTRAGELFF. The CDR3 nucleotides are TGCGCCAGCAGCTTGGAAGGAAACACCCGGGCCGGGGAGCTGTTTTTT.